This TCR beta chain originates from a study of multiple sclerosis patients with progressive multifocal leukoencephalopathy. Documented time point: before natalizumab initiation. The CDR3 covers 14 residues. Germline V gene sequence: CDR1 MNHEY, CDR2 SVGAGI. V lost 5 bases and J lost 0, with 10 bases in between. TCRdb's table, derived via immunoSEQ multiplex PCR, lists solely in-frame clones and lacks some. This table holds roughly 30,000 clones, approximately 91% found once. V gene TRBV6-5 combines with J gene TRBJ1-2; no definite D call. The origin of this receptor is a human donor with multiple sclerosis. The sequencing sample was made of PBMCs. The CDR3 DNA sequence: TGTGCCAGCAGTCTTGGACCCACTAACTATGGCTACACCTTC. Its translation is CASSLGPTNYGYTF.